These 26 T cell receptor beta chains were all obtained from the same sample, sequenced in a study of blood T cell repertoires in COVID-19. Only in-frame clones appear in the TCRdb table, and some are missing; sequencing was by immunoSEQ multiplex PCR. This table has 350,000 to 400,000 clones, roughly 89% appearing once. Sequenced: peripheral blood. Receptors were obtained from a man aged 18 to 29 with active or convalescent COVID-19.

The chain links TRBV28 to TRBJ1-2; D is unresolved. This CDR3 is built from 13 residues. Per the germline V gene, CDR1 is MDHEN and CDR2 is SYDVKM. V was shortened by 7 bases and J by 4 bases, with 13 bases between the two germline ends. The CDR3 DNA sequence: TGTGCCAGCACCTTCGGTTGGTTCTATGGCTACACCTTC. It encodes CASTFGWFYGYTF.

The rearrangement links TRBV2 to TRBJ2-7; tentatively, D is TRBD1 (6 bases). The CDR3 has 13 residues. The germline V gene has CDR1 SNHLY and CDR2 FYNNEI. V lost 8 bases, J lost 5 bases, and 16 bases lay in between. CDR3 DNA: TGTGCCAGCGGAACAGGGACGGTGAACGAGCAGTACTTC. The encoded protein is CASGTGTVNEQYF.

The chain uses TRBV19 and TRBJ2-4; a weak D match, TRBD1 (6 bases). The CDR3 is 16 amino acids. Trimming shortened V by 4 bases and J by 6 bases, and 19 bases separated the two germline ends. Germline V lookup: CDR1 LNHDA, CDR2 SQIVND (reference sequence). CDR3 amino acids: CASSSREGVVGNIQYF. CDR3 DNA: TGTGCCAGTAGTAGCCGCGAGGGGGTGGTTGGAAACATTCAGTACTTC.

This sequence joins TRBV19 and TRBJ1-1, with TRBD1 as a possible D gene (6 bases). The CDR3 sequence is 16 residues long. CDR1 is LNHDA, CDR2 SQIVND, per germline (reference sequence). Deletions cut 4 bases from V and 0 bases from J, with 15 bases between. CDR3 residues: CASSRRTEIMNTEAFF. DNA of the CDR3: TGTGCCAGTAGTAGACGGACAGAGATCATGAACACTGAAGCTTTCTTT.

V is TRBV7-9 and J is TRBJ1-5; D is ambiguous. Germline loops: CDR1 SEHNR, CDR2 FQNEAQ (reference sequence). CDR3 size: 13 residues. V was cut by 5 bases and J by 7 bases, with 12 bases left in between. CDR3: CASSRGSEQPQHF. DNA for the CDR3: TGTGCCAGCAGCCGAGGGTCGGAGCAGCCCCAGCATTTT. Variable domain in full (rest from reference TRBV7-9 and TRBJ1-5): DTGVSQNPRHKITKRGQNVTFRCDPISEHNRLYWYRQTLGQGPEFLTYFQNEAQLEKSRLLSDRFSAERPKGSFSTLEIQRTEQGDSAMYLCASSRGSEQPQHFGDGTRLSIL.

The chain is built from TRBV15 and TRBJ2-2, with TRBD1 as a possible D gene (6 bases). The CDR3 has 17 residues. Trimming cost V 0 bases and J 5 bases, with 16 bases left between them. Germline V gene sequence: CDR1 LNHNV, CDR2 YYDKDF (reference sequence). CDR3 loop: CATSRDTNRERTGELFF. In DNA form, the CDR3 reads TGTGCCACCAGCAGAGATACGAACAGGGAGAGGACCGGGGAGCTGTTTTTT.

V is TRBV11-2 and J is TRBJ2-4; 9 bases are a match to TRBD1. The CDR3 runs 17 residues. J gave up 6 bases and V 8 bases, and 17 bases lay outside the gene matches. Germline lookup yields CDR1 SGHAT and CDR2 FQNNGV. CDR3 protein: CASQGWRGTGRRNIQYF. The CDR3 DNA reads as TGTGCCAGCCAAGGGTGGCGGGGGACAGGGCGAAGAAACATTCAGTACTTC. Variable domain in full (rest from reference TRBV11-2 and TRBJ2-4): EAGVAQSPRYKIIEKRQSVAFWCNPISGHATLYWYQQILGQGPKLLIQFQNNGVVDDSQLPKDRFSAERLKGVDSTLKIQPAKLEDSAVYLCASQGWRGTGRRNIQYFGAGTRLSVL.

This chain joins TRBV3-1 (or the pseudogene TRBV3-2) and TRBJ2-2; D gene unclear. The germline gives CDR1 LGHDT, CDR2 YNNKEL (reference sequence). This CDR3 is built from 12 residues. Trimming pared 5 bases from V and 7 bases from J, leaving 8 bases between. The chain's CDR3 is CASSSSFGELFF. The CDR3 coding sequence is TGTGCCAGCAGCTCTAGTTTCGGGGAGCTGTTTTTT.

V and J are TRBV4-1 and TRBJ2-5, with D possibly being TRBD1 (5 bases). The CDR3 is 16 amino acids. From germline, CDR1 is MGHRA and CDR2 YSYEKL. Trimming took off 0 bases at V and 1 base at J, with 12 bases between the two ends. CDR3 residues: CASSQDLRGSQETQYF. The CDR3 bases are TGCGCCAGCAGCCAAGATCTAAGGGGTTCCCAAGAGACCCAGTACTTC.

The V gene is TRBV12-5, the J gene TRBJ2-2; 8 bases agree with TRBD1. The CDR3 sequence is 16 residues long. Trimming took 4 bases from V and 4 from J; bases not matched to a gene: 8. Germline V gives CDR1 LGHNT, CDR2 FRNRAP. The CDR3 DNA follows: TGTGCTAGTGGTTACTGGACAGGGAGGAGCACCGGGGAGCTGTTTTTT. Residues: CASGYWTGRSTGELFF.

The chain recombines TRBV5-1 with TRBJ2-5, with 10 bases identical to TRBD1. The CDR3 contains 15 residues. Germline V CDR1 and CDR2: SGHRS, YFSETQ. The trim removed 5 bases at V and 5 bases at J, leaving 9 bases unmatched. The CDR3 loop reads CASSSQGQGSETQYF. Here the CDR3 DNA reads TGCGCCAGCAGTTCCCAGGGACAGGGGTCGGAGACCCAGTACTTC.

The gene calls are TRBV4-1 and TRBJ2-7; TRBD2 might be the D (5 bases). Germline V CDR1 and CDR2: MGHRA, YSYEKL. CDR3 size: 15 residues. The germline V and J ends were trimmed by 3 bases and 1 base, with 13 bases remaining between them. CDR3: CASSHLPLASYEQYF. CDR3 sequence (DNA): TGCGCCAGCAGCCATCTCCCCCTAGCATCCTACGAGCAGTACTTC.

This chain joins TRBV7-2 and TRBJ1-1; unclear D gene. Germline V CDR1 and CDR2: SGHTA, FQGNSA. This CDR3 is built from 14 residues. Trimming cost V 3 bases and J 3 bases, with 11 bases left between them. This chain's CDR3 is CASSFWREDTEAFF. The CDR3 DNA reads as TGTGCCAGCAGCTTCTGGCGAGAGGACACTGAAGCTTTCTTT.

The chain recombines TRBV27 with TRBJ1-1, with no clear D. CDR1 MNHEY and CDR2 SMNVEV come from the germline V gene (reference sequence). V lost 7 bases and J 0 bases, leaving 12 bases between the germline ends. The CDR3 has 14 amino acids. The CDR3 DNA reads TGTGCCAGCAACGTTGGCTTTATGAACACTGAAGCTTTCTTT. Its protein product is CASNVGFMNTEAFF.

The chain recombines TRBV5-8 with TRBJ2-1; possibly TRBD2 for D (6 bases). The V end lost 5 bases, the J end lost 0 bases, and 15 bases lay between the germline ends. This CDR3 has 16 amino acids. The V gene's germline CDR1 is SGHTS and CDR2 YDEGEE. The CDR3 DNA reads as TGTGCCAGCAGATCTCGGGAGACCACCTCCTACAATGAGCAGTTCTTC. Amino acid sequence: CASRSRETTSYNEQFF.

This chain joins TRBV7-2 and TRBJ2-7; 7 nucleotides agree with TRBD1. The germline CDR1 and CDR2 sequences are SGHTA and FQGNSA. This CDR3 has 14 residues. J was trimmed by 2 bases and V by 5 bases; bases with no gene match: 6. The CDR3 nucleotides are TGTGCCAGCAGCGTACGACAGGGTCCCTACGAGCAGTACTTC. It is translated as CASSVRQGPYEQYF.

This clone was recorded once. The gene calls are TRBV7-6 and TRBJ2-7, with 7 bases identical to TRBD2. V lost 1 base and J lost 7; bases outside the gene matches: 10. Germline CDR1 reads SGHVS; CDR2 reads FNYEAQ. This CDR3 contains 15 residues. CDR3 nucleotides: TGTGCCAGCAGCTTAGTTTCAAGCGGGACGAGAGAGCAGTACTTC. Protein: CASSLVSSGTREQYF.

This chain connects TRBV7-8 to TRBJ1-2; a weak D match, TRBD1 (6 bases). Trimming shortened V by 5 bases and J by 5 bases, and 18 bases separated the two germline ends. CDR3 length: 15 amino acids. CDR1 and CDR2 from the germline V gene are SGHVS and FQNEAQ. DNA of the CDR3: TGTGCCAGCAGCGCAACAGGGACCATTGAATATGGCTACACCTTC. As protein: CASSATGTIEYGYTF.

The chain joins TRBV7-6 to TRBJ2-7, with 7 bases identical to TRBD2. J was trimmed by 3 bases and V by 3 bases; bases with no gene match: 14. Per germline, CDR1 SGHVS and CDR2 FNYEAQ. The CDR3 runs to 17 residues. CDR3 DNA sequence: TGTGCCAGCAGCTTTGGCCCCTTTTACATAGCGGGCTACGAGCAGTACTTC. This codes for CASSFGPFYIAGYEQYF.

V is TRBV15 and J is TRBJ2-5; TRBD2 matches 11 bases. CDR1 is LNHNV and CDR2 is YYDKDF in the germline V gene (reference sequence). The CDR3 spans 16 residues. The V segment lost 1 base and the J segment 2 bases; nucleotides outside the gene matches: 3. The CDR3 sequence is CATSRAGTSGQETQYF. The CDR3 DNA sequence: TGTGCCACCAGCAGAGCCGGGACTAGCGGACAAGAGACCCAGTACTTC.

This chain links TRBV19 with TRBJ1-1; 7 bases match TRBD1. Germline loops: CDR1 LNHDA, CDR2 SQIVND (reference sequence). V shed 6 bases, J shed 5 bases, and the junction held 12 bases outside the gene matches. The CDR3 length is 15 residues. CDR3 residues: CASRGPGTAGTEAFF. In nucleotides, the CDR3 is TGTGCCAGTAGGGGGCCGGGGACAGCTGGAACTGAAGCTTTCTTT.

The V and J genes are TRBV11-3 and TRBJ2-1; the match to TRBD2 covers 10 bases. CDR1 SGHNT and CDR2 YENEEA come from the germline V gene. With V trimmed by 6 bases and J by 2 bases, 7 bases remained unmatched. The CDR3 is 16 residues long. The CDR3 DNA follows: TGTGCCAGCAGTTCTAGCGGGAGTAACCCCTACAATGAGCAGTTCTTC. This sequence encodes CASSSSGSNPYNEQFF.

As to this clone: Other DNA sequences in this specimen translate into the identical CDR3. The CDR3 DNA reads TGTGCCAGCGGACAGGGTTATGGCTACACCTTC. Translated, it gives CASGQGYGYTF. The gene calls are TRBV12-3 or TRBV12-4 and TRBJ1-2; 8 bases are a match to TRBD1. J was trimmed by 5 bases and V by 8 bases; bases with no gene match: 1. The CDR3 is 11 residues long.

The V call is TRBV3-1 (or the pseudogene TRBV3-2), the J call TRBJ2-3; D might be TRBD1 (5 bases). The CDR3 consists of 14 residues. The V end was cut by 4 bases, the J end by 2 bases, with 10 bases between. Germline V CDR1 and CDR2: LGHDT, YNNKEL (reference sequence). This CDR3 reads CASSRGRNTDTQYF. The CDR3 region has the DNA TGTGCCAGCAGCCGGGGCAGAAACACAGATACGCAGTATTTT.

CDR3: CASSEKGLPGVDGAFF. The CDR3 DNA is TGTGCCAGCAGTGAAAAAGGGCTCCCAGGGGTCGATGGAGCTTTCTTT. This chain connects TRBV2 to TRBJ1-1, with a tentative D call TRBD1 (6 bases). V dropped 2 bases and J dropped 10 bases, with 23 bases sitting between them. This CDR3 is 16 amino acids long. Germline V CDR1 and CDR2: SNHLY, FYNNEI. The full variable domain, its missing parts supplied by reference TRBV2 and TRBJ1-1, is EPEVTQTPSHQVTQMGQEVILRCVPISNHLYFYWYRQILGQKVEFLVSFYNNEISEKSEIFDDQFSVERPDGSNFTLKIRSTKLEDSAMYFCASSEKGLPGVDGAFFGQGTRLTVV.

CDR3 loop: CASSSKGVEGVYNEKLFF. The CDR3 bases are TGTGCCAGCAGCTCCAAGGGTGTGGAGGGTGTGTATAATGAAAAACTGTTTTTT. J is TRBJ1-4 and V is TRBV5-5; D gene uncertain. Deletions cut 3 bases from V and 4 bases from J, with 22 bases between. The CDR3 length is 18 residues. CDR1 SGHKS and CDR2 YYEKEE come from the germline V gene (reference sequence).